This T cell receptor (beta chain) appears in the sequencing data of a study of blood T cell repertoires in COVID-19. Study-wide context: Both acute and convalescent COVID-19 samples were obtained from the United States, Italy and Spain. PBMCs, B-cell-depleted T cells, or T cells provided the cDNA or gDNA that made up the material.

In the original analysis: How many nucleated cells were present was estimated from reference gene primer amplification. Some clones are missing from TCRdb's copy, which holds only in-frame ones; the method was immunoSEQ multiplex PCR. That table furnishes V, J and clone size, whereas the DNA furnished D and trimming. This sample has 150,000 to 200,000 clones; 84% occur once, and the top ten carry 14%. This clone was detected a few times. V lost 0 bases, J lost 7 bases, and 3 bases stayed unmatched. The length of the CDR3 is 15 residues. From germline, CDR1 is MRHNA and CDR2 SNTAGT. Enrolled during active infection, Seattle patients were then followed longitudinally.

The clonotype was recovered from a woman in her sixties or seventies with COVID-19, enrolled during active disease. The sequencing input was peripheral blood. The chain recombines TRBV6-4 with TRBJ1-6, with 7 bases fitting TRBD1. The CDR3 nucleotides read TGTGCCAGCAGTGACTCCGGCAGGGGGAATTCACCCCTCCACTTT. This codes for CASSDSGRGNSPLHF.